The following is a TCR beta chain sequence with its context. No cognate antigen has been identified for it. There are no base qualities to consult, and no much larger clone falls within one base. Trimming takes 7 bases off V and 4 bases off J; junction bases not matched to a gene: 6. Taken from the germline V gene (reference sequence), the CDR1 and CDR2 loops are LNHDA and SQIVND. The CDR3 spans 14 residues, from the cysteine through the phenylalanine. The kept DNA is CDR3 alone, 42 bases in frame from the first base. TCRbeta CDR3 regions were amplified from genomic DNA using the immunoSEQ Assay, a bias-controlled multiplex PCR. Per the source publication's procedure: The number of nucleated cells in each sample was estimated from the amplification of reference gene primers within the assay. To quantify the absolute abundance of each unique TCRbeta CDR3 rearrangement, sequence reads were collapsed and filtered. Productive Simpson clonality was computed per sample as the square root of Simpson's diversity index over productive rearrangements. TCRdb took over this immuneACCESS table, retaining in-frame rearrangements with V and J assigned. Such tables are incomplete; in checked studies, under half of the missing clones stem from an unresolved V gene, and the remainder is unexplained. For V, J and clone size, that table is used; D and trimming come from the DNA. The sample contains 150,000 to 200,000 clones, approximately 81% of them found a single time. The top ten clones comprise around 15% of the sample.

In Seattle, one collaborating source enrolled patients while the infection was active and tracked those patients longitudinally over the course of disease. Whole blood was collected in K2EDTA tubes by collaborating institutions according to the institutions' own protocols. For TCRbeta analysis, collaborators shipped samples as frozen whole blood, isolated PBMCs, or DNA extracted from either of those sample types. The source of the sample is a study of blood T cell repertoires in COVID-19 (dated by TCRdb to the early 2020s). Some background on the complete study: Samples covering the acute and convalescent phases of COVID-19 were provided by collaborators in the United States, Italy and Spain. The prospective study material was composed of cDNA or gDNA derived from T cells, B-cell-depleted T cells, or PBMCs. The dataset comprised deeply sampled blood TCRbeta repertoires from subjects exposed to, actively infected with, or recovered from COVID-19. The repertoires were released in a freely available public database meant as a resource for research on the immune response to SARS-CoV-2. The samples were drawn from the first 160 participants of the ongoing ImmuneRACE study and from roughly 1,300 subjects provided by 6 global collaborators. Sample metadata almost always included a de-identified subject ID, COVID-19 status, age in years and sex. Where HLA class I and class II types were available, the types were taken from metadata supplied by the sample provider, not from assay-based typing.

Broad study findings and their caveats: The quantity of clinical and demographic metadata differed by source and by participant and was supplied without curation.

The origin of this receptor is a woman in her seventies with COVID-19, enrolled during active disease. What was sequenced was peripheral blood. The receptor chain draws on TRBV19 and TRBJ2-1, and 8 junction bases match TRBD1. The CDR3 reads CASTPTGEYNEQFF. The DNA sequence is TGTGCCAGTACCCCGACAGGGGAGTACAATGAGCAGTTCTTC.